Sequencing of this T cell receptor beta chain was carried out in a study of cytotoxic CD8 clonotypes in ibrutinib-treated CLL. Study information: After treatment lasting a median about 13 months, range 6 to 36, response samples were collected.

Generated by immunoSEQ multiplex PCR, the TCRdb table keeps only in-frame clones and is missing some. The data hold 50,000 to 60,000 clones, with over 65% observed a single time. General study points: With treatment, public clonotypes, which were uncommon, either contracted or remained stable. At ibrutinib response, clonality increased, and at progression it declined back toward baseline.

As concerns this clone: As yet, its antigen is unknown.

Extraction of around 1.9 micrograms of genomic DNA from cryopreserved PBMCs supplied material for TCR beta libraries. This CDR3 has 13 amino acids. V lost 0 bases, J lost 2 bases, and 5 bases lay in between. Germline V lookup: CDR1 SGHRS, CDR2 YFSETQ. The V call is TRBV5-1, the J call TRBJ2-5; D is unresolved. The sample here was PBMCs, taken after 24 months of ibrutinib treatment. This TCR was recovered from a human donor with chronic lymphocytic leukemia. CDR3 DNA: TGCGCCAGCAGCTTGGGGTTTCAAGAGACCCAGTACTTC. The encoded protein is CASSLGFQETQYF.